The following is a TCR beta chain sequence with its context. The data are from a study of human T cells and chemical hapten exposure. Study-wide context: Patch tests applied 0.01% DPC to the upper back, read at 6 days.

As for time point: patch test 3, about 24 weeks after DPC sensitization. Stated treatment: therapeutic diphenylcyclopropenone sensitization with weekly scalp DPC. Blood draws came before every patch-test application. Extraction of total RNA was performed on unfractionated whole blood. Trimming removed 3 bases from V and 8 bases from J; junction bases left unmatched: 4. Germline CDR1 and CDR2: SGHTA and FQGNSA. This CDR3 region has 15 residues. One entry per CDR3 protein results from TCRdb running MiXCR on the RACE reads. Of more than 85,000 distinct CDR3 sequences listed, approximately 36% were seen once; the top ten hold 2.5% to 3%.

Sequencing was performed on whole blood, taken in connection with sensitization to the hapten diphenylcyclopropenone (DPC). V is TRBV7-2 and J is TRBJ2-3, with 14 bases lining up with TRBD2. The receptor was isolated from a man aged 35 to 55 with alopecia areata. Some clones in this sample may be carry-over from other donors' samples. CDR3 in amino acids: CASSLTSGGGSTQYF. The DNA for the CDR3 is TGTGCCAGCAGCTTGACTAGCGGGGGGGGCTCTACGCAGTATTTT.